This TCR beta chain was identified in a study of T cell repertoires in cytomegalovirus infection (dated by TCRdb to about 2019). In the study overall: The HLA type of each donor mattered for the analysis, because public TCR beta signatures pointed to carriage of CMV infection along with the matching HLA type.

Regarding this clonotype: Its binding antigen is unknown. No per-base quality is available; no much larger clone lies one base away.

Counted from cysteine to phenylalanine, this CDR3 has 14 amino acids. Kept here is only the CDR3 DNA, which spans 42 bases and is read in frame from base 1. The trim is 2 bases for V and 4 bases for J, with a gap of 9 bases between the germline ends. The germline V gene provides CDR1 LGHNA and CDR2 YNFKEQ. Sequenced on an Illumina HiSeq 1500. Using fastp at Q25 and MiXCR, TCRdb reprocessed the public reads and kept productive beta chains. Entries are consolidated by CDR3 protein sequence, retaining the most common genes and DNA. For this sample there are 150,000 to 200,000 distinct CDR3 sequences; over 13% appear just once. The leading ten clones occupy 27% of the sample. General study outcomes and caveats: The ex vivo response was dominated by HLA-C-restricted CMV-specific TCR beta clonotypes, which also provided the single most frequent clonotype in two of eight donors. In both this cohort and an independent cohort of some 350 donors, the cumulative frequency of public TCR beta family members distinguished carriers of CMV infection plus the relevant HLA type.

This sequence uses TRBV4-2 and TRBJ2-1; a tentative D call is TRBD2 (6 bases match). The source is a human donor in good health (CMV status not recorded). Some clones in this sample may be carry-over from other donors' samples. The sample comprised PBMCs. For the CDR3, the sequence is CASSQRERYNEQFF. The sequence in DNA is TGTGCCAGCAGCCAACGGGAGCGGTACAATGAGCAGTTCTTC.